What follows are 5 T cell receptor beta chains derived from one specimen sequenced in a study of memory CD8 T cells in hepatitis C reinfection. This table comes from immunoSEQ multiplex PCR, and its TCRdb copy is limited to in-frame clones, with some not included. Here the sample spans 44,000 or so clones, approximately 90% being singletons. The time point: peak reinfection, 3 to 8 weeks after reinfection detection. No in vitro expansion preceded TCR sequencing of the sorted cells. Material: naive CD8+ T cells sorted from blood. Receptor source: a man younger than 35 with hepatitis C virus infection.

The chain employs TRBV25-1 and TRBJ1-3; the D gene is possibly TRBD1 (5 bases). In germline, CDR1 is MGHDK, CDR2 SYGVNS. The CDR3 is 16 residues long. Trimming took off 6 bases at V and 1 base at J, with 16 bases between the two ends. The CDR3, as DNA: TGTGCCAGCAGAAGTCGGCCAGGGAATTCTGGAAACACCATATATTTT. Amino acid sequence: CASRSRPGNSGNTIYF.

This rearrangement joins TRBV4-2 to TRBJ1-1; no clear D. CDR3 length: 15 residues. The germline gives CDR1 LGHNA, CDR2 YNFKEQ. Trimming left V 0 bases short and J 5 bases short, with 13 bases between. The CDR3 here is CASSQEVGGGTEAFF. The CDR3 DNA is TGTGCCAGCAGCCAAGAGGTGGGAGGAGGAACTGAAGCTTTCTTT.

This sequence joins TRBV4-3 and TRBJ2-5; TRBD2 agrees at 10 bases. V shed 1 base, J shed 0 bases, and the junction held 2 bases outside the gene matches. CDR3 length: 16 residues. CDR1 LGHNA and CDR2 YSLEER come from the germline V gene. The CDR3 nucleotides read TGCGCCAGCAGCCAAGGAAGCGGGGGGGACCAAGAGACCCAGTACTTC. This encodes CASSQGSGGDQETQYF.

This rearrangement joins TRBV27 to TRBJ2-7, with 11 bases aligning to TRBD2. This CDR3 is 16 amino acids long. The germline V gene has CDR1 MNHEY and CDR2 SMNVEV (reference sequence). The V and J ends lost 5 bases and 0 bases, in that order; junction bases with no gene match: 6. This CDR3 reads CASSARLAGTSYEQYF. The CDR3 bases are TGTGCCAGCAGTGCCCGACTAGCGGGGACCTCCTACGAGCAGTACTTC.

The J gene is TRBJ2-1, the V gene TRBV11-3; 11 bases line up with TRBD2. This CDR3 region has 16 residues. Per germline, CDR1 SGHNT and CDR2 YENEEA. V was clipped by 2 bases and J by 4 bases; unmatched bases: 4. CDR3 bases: TGTGCCAGCAGCTTATCTAGCGGGGGGTCGTACAATGAGCAGTTCTTC. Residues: CASSLSSGGSYNEQFF. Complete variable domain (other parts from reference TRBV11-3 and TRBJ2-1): EAGVVQSPRYKIIEKKQPVAFWCNPISGHNTLYWYLQNLGQGPELLIRYENEEAVDDSQLPKDRFSAERLKGVDSTLKIQPAELGDSAVYLCASSLSSGGSYNEQFFGPGTRLTVL.